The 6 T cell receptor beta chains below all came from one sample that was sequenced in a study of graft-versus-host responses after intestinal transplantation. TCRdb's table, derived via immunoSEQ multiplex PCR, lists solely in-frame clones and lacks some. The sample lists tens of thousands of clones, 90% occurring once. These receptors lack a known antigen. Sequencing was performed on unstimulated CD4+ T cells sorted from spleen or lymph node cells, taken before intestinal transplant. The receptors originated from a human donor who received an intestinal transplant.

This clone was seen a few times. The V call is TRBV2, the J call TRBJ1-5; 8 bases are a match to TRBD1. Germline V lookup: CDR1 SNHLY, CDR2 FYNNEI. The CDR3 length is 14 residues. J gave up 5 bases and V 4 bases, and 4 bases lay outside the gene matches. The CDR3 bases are TGTGCCAGCAGTGTTCAGGGGGCTGATCAGCCCCAGCATTTT. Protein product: CASSVQGADQPQHF.

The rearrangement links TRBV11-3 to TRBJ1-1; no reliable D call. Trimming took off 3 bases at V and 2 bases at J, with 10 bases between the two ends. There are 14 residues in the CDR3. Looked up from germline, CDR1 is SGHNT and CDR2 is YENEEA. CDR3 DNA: TGTGCCAGCAGCTTGACACCCTACAACACTGAAGCTTTCTTT. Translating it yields CASSLTPYNTEAFF.

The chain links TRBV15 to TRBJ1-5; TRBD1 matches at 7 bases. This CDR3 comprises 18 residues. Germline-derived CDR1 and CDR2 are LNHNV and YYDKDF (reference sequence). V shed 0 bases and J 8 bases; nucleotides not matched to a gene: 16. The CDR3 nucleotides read TGTGCCACCAGCAGAGAGAGGCTGGGGACAGTTAAGGGGGAGCCCCAGCATTTT. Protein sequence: CATSRERLGTVKGEPQHF.

CDR3 sequence (DNA): TGTGCCAGCAGCCCCGGGAGGGAGGGCTCCTACGAGCAGTACTTC. The encoded protein is CASSPGREGSYEQYF. The V and J genes are TRBV9 and TRBJ2-7; TRBD2 aligns across 8 bases. J was trimmed by 0 bases and V by 4 bases; bases with no gene match: 6. The CDR3 contains 15 residues. Per germline, CDR1 SGDLS and CDR2 YYNGEE.

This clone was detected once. In nucleotides, the CDR3 is TGTGCCAGCAGTTATAGTGACGGGTACACAGATACGCAGTATTTT. It encodes CASSYSDGYTDTQYF. The V call is TRBV6-5, the J call TRBJ2-3; D not certain. From germline, CDR1 is MNHEY and CDR2 SVGAGI. The CDR3 extends over 15 amino acids. Trimming shortened V by 3 bases and J by 2 bases, and 12 bases separated the two germline ends.

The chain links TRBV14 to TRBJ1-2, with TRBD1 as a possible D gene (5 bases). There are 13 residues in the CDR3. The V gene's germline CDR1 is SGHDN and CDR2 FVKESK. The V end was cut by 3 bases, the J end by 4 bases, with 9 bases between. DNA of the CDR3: TGTGCCAGCAGCCAGGGGCTTTCCTATGGCTACACCTTC. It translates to CASSQGLSYGYTF.